The clone carrying this T cell receptor beta chain was found a few times. The antigen remains unidentified. This specimen comes from a study of cytomegalovirus exposure and HLA in healthy donors. The PCR made use of 60 Vbeta and 13 Jbeta primers. Measured with immunoSEQ multiplex PCR; TCRdb has only the in-frame clones, and not every one. The sample includes around 160,000 clones, 60% to 85% of them seen just once. The CDR3 is made up of 16 amino acids. The J segment lost 5 bases and the V segment lost 0 bases, leaving 11 bases of the junction unmatched. The germline CDR1 and CDR2 sequences are SGHTS and YDEGEE. General study results and limits: While the bulk of TCR sequences proved rare, some public TCRs turned up in many donors.

The source material was PBMCs. The chain joins TRBV5-8 to TRBJ2-7, with TRBD2 matching over 7 bases. This TCR came from a man in his forties in good health and CMV-seropositive. The CDR3 is CASSLARGGSVHEQYF. For the CDR3, the DNA is TGTGCCAGCAGCTTGGCAAGAGGCGGGAGTGTCCACGAGCAGTACTTC. Drawing the rest from reference TRBV5-8 and TRBJ2-7, the complete variable domain is EAGVTQSPTHLIKTRGQQATLRCSPISGHTSVYWYQQALGLGLQFLLWYDEGEERNRGNFPPRFSGRQFPNYSSELNVNALELEDSALYLCASSLARGGSVHEQYFGPGTRLTVT.